This T cell receptor (beta chain) was recovered during a study of radiation and T cells in renal cell carcinoma. Study in general: Nephrectomy followed 15 Gy stereotactic body radiation by 4 weeks.

As for time point: baseline pretreatment blood. The treatment is: 15 Gy SBRT to primary tumor, nephrectomy 4 weeks later. After SBRT, blood was collected at 2 and 4 weeks, plus baseline. Details on this clone: The target antigen is unknown.

Whole-study results and caveats: From baseline, blood top tumor clonotypes peaked at 2 weeks post-radiation.

This table comes from immunoSEQ multiplex PCR, and its TCRdb copy is limited to in-frame clones, with some not included. The table shows about 140,000 clones, with approximately 82% occurring only once. The TCR was taken from a woman aged 45-65 years with renal cell carcinoma. The sample in question was blood, obtained from a patient whose treatment included radiotherapy and nephrectomy.

This chain's CDR3 is CASSQDQETVGEQYF. The CDR3 coding sequence is TGCGCCAGCAGCCAAGATCAGGAGACAGTAGGGGAGCAGTACTTC. The chain uses TRBV4-3 and TRBJ2-7; a weak D match, TRBD1 (5 bases). Trimming stripped 0 bases from V and 7 bases from J, with 16 bases between. CDR3 size: 15 residues. Germline CDR1 reads LGHNA; CDR2 reads YSLEER.